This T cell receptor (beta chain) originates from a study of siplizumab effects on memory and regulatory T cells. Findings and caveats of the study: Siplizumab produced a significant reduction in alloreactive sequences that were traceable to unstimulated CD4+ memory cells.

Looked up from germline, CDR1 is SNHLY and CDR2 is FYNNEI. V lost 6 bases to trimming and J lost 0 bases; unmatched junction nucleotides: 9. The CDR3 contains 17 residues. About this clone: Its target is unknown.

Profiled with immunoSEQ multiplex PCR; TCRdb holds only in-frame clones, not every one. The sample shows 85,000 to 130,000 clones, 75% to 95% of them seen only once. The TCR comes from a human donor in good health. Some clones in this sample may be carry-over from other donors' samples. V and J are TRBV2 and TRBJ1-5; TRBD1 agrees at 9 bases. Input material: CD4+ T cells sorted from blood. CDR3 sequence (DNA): TGTGCCAGCAGCCTAAGGGGACAGGGACATAGCAATCAGCCCCAGCATTTT. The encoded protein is CASSLRGQGHSNQPQHF.